This TCR beta chain was recorded in a study of blood T cell repertoires in COVID-19. The assay was immunoSEQ multiplex PCR, and TCRdb's table has in-frame clones only and misses some. The sample records over 120,000 clones, 86% being singletons. Sequenced sample: PBMCs or T cells enriched from blood (not recorded which). The clonotype originates from a man between 45 and 60 years old who had recovered from COVID-19.

Here the CDR3 reads CASSHYAGGNTGELFF. The DNA of the CDR3 is TGCGCCAGCAGCCATTATGCGGGAGGGAACACCGGGGAGCTGTTTTTT. V usage is TRBV4-3 and J usage is TRBJ2-2, with 8 positions matching TRBD2. Trimming took 3 bases from V and 1 from J; bases not matched to a gene: 4. Germline V gene sequence: CDR1 LGHNA, CDR2 YSLEER. The CDR3 totals 16 residues.